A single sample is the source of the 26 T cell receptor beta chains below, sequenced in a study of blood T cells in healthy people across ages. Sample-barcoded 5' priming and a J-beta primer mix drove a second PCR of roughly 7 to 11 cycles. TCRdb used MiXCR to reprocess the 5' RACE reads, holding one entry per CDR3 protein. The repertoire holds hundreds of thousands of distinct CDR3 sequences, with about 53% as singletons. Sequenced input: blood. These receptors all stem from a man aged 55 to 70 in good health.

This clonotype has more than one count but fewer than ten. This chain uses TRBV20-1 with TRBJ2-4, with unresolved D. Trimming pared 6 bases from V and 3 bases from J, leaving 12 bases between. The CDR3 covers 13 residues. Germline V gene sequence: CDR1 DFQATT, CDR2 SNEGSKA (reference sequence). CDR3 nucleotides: TGCAGTGCCTTCGTATCGGACAAAAACATTCAGTACTTC. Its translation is CSAFVSDKNIQYF.

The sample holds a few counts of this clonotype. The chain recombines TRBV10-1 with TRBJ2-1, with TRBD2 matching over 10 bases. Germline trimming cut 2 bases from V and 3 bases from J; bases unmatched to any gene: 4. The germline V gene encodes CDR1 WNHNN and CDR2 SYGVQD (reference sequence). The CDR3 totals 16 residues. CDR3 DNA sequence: TGCGCCAGCAGTGAGAGGGCTAGCGGGGGCTACAATGAGCAGTTCTTC. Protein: CASSERASGGYNEQFF.

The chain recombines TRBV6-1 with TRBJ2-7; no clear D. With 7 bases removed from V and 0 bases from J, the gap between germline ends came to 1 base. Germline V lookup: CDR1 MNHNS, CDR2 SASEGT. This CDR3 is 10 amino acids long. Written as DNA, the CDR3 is TGTGCCAGCAACTCCTACGAGCAGTACTTC. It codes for CASNSYEQYF.

CDR3 sequence reads: CATRKRDNNEKLFF. The DNA of the CDR3 is TGTGCCACCAGGAAAAGGGACAATAATGAAAAACTGTTTTTT. This chain connects TRBV15 to TRBJ1-4; weak D call: TRBD1 (6 bases). Deletions cut 6 bases from V and 4 bases from J, with 12 bases between. Germline-derived CDR1 and CDR2 are LNHNV and YYDKDF (reference sequence). CDR3 length: 14 residues.

The CDR3, as DNA: TGCAGTGCTAGATTACCGGGGGCGCTGAGTCAGCCCCAGCATTTT. Translated, it gives CSARLPGALSQPQHF. The chain carries TRBV20-1 and TRBJ1-5; perhaps TRBD1 as D (6 bases). The CDR3 runs to 15 residues. Germline V gives CDR1 DFQATT, CDR2 SNEGSKA (reference sequence). Trimming removed 2 bases from V and 6 bases from J, with 17 bases in between.

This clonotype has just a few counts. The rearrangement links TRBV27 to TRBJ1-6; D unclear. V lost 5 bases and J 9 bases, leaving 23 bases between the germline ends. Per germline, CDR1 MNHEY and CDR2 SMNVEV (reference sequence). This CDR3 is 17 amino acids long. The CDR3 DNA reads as TGTGCCAGCAGTCCCTCCGTGACAAAATCGGTGGGTTCACCCCTCCACTTT. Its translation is CASSPSVTKSVGSPLHF.

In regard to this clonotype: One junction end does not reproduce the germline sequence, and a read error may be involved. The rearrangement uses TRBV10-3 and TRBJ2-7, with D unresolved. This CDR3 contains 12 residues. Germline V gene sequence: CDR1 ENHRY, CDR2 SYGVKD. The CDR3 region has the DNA TGTGCCAGCAGTTACCCCTCGTCCGAGCAGTACTTC. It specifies CASSYPSSEQYF.

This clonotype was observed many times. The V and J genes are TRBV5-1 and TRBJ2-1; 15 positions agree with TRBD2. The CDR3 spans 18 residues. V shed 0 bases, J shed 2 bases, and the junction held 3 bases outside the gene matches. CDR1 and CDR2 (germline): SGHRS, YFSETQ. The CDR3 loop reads CASSLGGLAGGPYNEQFF. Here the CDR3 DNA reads TGCGCCAGCAGCTTGGGGGGACTAGCGGGGGGCCCCTACAATGAGCAGTTCTTC.

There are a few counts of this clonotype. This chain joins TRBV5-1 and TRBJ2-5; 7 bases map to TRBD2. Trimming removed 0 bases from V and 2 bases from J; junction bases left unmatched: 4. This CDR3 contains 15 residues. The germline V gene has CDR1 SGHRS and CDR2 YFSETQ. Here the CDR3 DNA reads TGCGCCAGCAGCTTGGGTCCAGCGGGGCAAGAGACCCAGTACTTC. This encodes CASSLGPAGQETQYF.

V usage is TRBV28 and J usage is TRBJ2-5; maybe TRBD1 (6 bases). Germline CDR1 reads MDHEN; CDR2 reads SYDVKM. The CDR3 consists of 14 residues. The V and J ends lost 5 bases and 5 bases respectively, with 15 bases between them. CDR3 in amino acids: CASSKSQGGETQYF. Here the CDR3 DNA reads TGTGCCAGCAGTAAATCACAGGGTGGGGAGACCCAGTACTTC.

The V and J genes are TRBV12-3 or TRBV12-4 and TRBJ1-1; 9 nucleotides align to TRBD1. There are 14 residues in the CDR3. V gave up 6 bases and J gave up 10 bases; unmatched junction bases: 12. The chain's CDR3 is CASSPNRGRDGAFF. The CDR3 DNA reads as TGTGCCAGCAGCCCGAACAGGGGGCGCGACGGAGCTTTCTTT.

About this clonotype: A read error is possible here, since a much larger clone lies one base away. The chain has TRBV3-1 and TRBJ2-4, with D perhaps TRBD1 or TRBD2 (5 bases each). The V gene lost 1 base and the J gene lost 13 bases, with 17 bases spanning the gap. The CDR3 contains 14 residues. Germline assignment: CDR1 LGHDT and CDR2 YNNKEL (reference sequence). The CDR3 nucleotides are TGTGCCAGCAGCCAAGGCAGAGGGGAATACGGGCAGTACTTC. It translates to CASSQGRGEYGQYF.

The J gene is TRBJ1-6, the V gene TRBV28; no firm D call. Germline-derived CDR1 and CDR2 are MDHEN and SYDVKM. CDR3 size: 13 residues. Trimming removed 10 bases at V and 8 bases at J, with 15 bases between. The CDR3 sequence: CATVERLDSPLHF. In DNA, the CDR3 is TGTGCCACGGTGGAGCGTTTAGATTCACCCCTCCACTTT.

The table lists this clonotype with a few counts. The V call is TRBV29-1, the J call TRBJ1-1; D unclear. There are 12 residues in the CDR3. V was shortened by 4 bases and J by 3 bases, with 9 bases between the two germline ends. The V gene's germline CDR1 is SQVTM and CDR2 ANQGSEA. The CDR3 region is CSVGRADTEAFF. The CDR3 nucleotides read TGCAGCGTTGGCCGGGCGGACACTGAAGCTTTCTTT.

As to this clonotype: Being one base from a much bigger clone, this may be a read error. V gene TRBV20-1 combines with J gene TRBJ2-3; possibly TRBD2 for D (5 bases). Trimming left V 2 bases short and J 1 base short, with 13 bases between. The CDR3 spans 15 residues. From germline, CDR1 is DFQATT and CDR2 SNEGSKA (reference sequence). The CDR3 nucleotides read TGCAGTGCTAGATCGGGCAGAGCGGGCACAGATACGCAGTATTTT. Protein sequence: CSARSGRAGTDTQYF.

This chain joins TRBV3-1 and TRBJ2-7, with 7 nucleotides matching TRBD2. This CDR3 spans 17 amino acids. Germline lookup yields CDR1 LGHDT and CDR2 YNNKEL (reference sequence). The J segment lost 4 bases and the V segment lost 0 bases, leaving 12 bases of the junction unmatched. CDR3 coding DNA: TGTGCCAGCAGCCAAGATCGACTAGCCACCTCGGAATACGAGCAGTACTTC. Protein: CASSQDRLATSEYEQYF.

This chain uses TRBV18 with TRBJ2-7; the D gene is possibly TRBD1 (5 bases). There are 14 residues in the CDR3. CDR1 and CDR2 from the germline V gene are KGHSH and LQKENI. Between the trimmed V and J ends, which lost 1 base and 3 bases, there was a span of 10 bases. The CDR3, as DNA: TGTGCCAGCTCACCACGCAGGGATGGCTACGAGCAGTACTTC. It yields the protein CASSPRRDGYEQYF.

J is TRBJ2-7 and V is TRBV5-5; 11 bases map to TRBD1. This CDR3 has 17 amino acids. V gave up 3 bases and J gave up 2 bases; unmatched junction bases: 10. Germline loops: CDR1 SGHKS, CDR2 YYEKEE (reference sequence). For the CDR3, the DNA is TGTGCCAGCAGCTCTCCTTCGGACAGGGGGCAGGCCTACGAGCAGTACTTC. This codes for CASSSPSDRGQAYEQYF.

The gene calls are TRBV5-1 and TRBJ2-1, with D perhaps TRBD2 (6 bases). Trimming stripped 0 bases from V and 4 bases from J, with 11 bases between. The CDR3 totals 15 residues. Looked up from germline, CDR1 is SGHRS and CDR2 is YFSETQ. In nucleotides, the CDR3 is TGCGCCAGCAGCTTGGTGGGTAGCGGATACAATGAGCAGTTCTTC. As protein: CASSLVGSGYNEQFF.

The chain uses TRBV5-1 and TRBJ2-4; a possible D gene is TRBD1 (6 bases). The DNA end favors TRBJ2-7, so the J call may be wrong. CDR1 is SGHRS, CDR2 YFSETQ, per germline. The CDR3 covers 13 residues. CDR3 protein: CASSITGSYEQYF. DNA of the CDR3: TGCGCCAGCAGCATAACAGGGTCCTACGAGCAGTACTTC.

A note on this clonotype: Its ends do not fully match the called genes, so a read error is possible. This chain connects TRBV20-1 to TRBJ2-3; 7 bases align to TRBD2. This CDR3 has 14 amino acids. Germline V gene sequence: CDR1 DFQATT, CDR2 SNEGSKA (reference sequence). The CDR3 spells CSARREIGPDTQYF. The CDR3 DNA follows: TGCAGCGCTAGGCGGGAGATAGGCCCAGATACGCAGTATTTT.

In DNA, the CDR3 is TGCAGTGCTAGAGATGAACCAGGGGCCTATGGCTACACCTTC. Translated: CSARDEPGAYGYTF. The chain combines TRBV20-1 with TRBJ1-2, with D tentatively TRBD1 (6 bases). The ends were cut back, 0 bases at V and 4 bases at J, with 12 bases in the middle. CDR3 length equals 14 residues. Germline CDR1 reads DFQATT; CDR2 reads SNEGSKA (reference sequence).

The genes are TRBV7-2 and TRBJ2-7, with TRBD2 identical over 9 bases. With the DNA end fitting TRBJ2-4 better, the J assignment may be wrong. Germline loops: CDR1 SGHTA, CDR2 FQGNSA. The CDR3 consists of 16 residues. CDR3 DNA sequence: TGTGCCAGCAGCTTGATGACTAGCGGCCCCAAAAACATTCAGTACTTC. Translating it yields CASSLMTSGPKNIQYF.

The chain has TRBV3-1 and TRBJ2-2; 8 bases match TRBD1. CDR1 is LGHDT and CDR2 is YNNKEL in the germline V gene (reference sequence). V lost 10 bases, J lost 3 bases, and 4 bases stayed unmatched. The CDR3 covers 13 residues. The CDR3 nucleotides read TGTGCCACTTCGACAGGGGACACCGGGGAGCTGTTTTTT. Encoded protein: CATSTGDTGELFF.

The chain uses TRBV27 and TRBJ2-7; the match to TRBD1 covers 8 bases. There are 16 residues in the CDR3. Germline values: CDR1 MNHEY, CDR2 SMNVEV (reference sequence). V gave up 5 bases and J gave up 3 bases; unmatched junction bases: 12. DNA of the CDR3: TGTGCCAGCAGTCGCCCTCCGGAACAGGGGGTCTACGAGCAGTACTTC. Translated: CASSRPPEQGVYEQYF.

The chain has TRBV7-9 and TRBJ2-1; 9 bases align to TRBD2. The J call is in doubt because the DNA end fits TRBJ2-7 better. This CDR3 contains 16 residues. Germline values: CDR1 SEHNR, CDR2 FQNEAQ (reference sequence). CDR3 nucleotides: TGTGCCAGCAGCTTTGGAGATAGCGGGGGTAACAATGAGCAGTACTTC. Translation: CASSFGDSGGNNEQYF.